This entry lists 23 T cell receptor beta chains sequenced from one sample in a study of blood T cell repertoires in COVID-19. This table comes from immunoSEQ multiplex PCR, and its TCRdb copy is limited to in-frame clones, with some not included. This sample carries some 80,000 clones, 88% of them seen once, and the ten largest clones take roughly 19%. Source material: peripheral blood. These receptors came from a human donor in a cohort sampled during active COVID-19.

A few counts support this clone. The V call is TRBV9, the J call TRBJ2-5; 9 bases align to TRBD1. V gave up 2 bases and J gave up 5 bases; unmatched junction bases: 4. Germline assignment: CDR1 SGDLS and CDR2 YYNGEE. This CDR3 comprises 14 residues. CDR3 amino acids: CASSVTGGRETQYF. The CDR3 nucleotides are TGTGCCAGCAGCGTCACAGGGGGCAGGGAGACCCAGTACTTC. Full variable domain (rest looked up from reference TRBV9 and TRBJ2-5): DSGVTQTPKHLITATGQRVTLRCSPRSGDLSVYWYQQSLDQGLQFLIQYYNGEERAKGNILERFSAQQFPDLHSELNLSSLELGDSALYFCASSVTGGRETQYFGPGTRLLVL.

The V gene is TRBV30, the J gene TRBJ2-4; 11 bases line up with TRBD2. Per germline, CDR1 GTSNPN and CDR2 SVGIG (reference sequence). The CDR3 totals 18 residues. V lost 6 bases and J lost 3; bases outside the gene matches: 16. The CDR3 nucleotides are TGTGCCTGCAGAGGGATTAGCGGGGGGGCGCGGGGCAAAAACATTCAGTACTTC. Encoded protein: CACRGISGGARGKNIQYF.

The chain recombines TRBV5-8 with TRBJ2-3; D unresolved. V lost 1 base and J 6 bases, leaving 12 bases between the germline ends. CDR1 is SGHTS and CDR2 is YDEGEE in the germline V gene. The CDR3 has 14 amino acids. CDR3 protein: CASSLRSEVDTQYF. The CDR3 bases are TGTGCCAGCAGCTTGCGGTCCGAGGTGGATACGCAGTATTTT.

This clone was counted a few times. The rearrangement uses TRBV2 and TRBJ2-1, with D maybe TRBD1 (6 bases). The V gene's germline CDR1 is SNHLY and CDR2 FYNNEI. The CDR3 spans 14 residues. The V gene lost 2 bases and the J gene lost 1 base, with 6 bases spanning the gap. Here the CDR3 DNA reads TGTGCCAGCAGTGAACAGGGGTCCTACAATGAGCAGTTCTTC. Translation gives CASSEQGSYNEQFF.

The chain is built from TRBV4-1 and TRBJ2-1; the match to TRBD2 covers 13 bases. J was trimmed by 11 bases and V by 5 bases; bases with no gene match: 9. There are 15 residues in the CDR3. Germline lookup yields CDR1 MGHRA and CDR2 YSYEKL. CDR3 protein: CASSSGTSGIGKQFF. In nucleotides, the CDR3 is TGCGCCAGCAGCTCCGGGACTAGCGGGATCGGGAAGCAGTTCTTC.

V gene TRBV6-2 or TRBV6-3 combines with J gene TRBJ1-2, with no clear D. CDR3 size: 15 residues. Germline V CDR1 and CDR2: MNHEY, SVGEGT. V lost 5 bases and J 1 base, leaving 14 bases between the germline ends. The CDR3 is CASSESVSHNYGYTF. CDR3 coding DNA: TGTGCCAGCAGTGAGTCTGTATCCCATAACTATGGCTACACCTTC.

This chain joins TRBV9 and TRBJ2-1, with 13 bases identical to TRBD2. This CDR3 comprises 19 residues. Germline CDR1 SGDLS, CDR2 YYNGEE. With V trimmed by 4 bases and J by 0 bases, 10 bases remained unmatched. The CDR3, as DNA: TGTGCCAGCAGCCCCGGACTAGCGGGAGCCCTAGACTCCTACAATGAGCAGTTCTTC. It is translated as CASSPGLAGALDSYNEQFF. Full variable domain (remainder filled in from reference TRBV9 and TRBJ2-1): DSGVTQTPKHLITATGQRVTLRCSPRSGDLSVYWYQQSLDQGLQFLIQYYNGEERAKGNILERFSAQQFPDLHSELNLSSLELGDSALYFCASSPGLAGALDSYNEQFFGPGTRLTVL.

The chain couples TRBV12-3 or TRBV12-4 to TRBJ2-1, with 10 bases aligning to TRBD2. With 7 bases clipped from V and 6 bases from J, the junction kept 3 bases outside the gene matches. The CDR3 totals 13 residues. The CDR3: CASKLAGFNEQFF. CDR3 coding DNA: TGTGCCAGCAAACTAGCGGGGTTCAATGAGCAGTTCTTC.

CDR3 residues: CATSAFGQGNYNEQFF. The CDR3 DNA is TGTGCCACCAGCGCCTTTGGACAGGGAAACTACAATGAGCAGTTCTTC. This chain uses TRBV24-1 with TRBJ2-1; 8 bases agree with TRBD1. V lost 7 bases, J lost 3 bases, and 10 bases stayed unmatched. The CDR3 is 16 amino acids. Germline CDR1 reads KGHDR; CDR2 reads SFDVKD.

This clone was detected only once. The V call is TRBV5-6, the J call TRBJ1-2; TRBD1 might be the D (5 bases). The germline CDR1 and CDR2 sequences are SGHDT and YYEEEE. Trimming left V 1 base short and J 0 bases short, with 7 bases between. The CDR3 has 14 amino acids. The CDR3 sequence: CASSLTGPNYGYTF. For the CDR3, the DNA is TGTGCCAGCAGCTTGACAGGCCCTAACTATGGCTACACCTTC.

The V call is TRBV27, the J call TRBJ2-3; 11 bases line up with TRBD1. The germline V gene has CDR1 MNHEY and CDR2 SMNVEV (reference sequence). The CDR3 is 13 residues long. With 4 bases clipped from V and 7 bases from J, the junction kept 1 base outside the gene matches. CDR3 nucleotide sequence: TGTGCCAGCAGTTGGGACAGGGGGTATACGCAGTATTTT. Translation gives CASSWDRGYTQYF.

The rearrangement uses TRBV11-2 and TRBJ2-2; 14 bases match TRBD2. The length of the CDR3 is 17 residues. Germline lookup yields CDR1 SGHAT and CDR2 FQNNGV. J was trimmed by 6 bases and V by 4 bases; bases with no gene match: 7. Here the CDR3 DNA reads TGTGCCAGCAGCTCCGCTAGACTAGCGGGAGGGCCCGGGGAGCTGTTTTTT. Encoded protein: CASSSARLAGGPGELFF. The whole variable domain, filled in from reference TRBV11-2 and TRBJ2-2, reads EAGVAQSPRYKIIEKRQSVAFWCNPISGHATLYWYQQILGQGPKLLIQFQNNGVVDDSQLPKDRFSAERLKGVDSTLKIQPAKLEDSAVYLCASSSARLAGGPGELFFGEGSRLTVL.

This clone was counted a single time. The V call is TRBV5-1, the J call TRBJ1-4; no clear D gene. The CDR3 is 13 amino acids. Trimming removed 4 bases at V and 5 bases at J, with 9 bases between. Germline V lookup: CDR1 SGHRS, CDR2 YFSETQ. CDR3 protein: CASSVRRNEKLFF. CDR3 in DNA: TGCGCCAGCAGCGTGAGGAGGAATGAAAAACTGTTTTTT.

The J gene is TRBJ2-6, the V gene TRBV19; D remains ambiguous. Germline CDR1 and CDR2: LNHDA and SQIVND (reference sequence). V was trimmed by 3 bases and J by 5 bases, leaving 26 bases between them. This CDR3 comprises 20 residues. The CDR3 loop reads CASSIFHIVSGSLRANVLTF. The CDR3 DNA reads as TGTGCCAGTAGTATTTTCCACATAGTGAGTGGTAGCCTGAGGGCCAACGTCCTGACTTTC. The variable domain in full, completed from reference TRBV19 and TRBJ2-6, reads DGGITQSPKYLFRKEGQNVTLSCEQNLNHDAMYWYRQDPGQGLRLIYYSQIVNDFQKGDIAEGYSVSREKKESFPLTVTSAQKNPTAFYLCASSIFHIVSGSLRANVLTFGAGSRLTVL.

V is TRBV25-1 and J is TRBJ2-5; TRBD2 matches 8 bases. CDR3 length equals 16 residues. Germline trimming cut 5 bases from V and 1 base from J; bases unmatched to any gene: 9. CDR1 and CDR2 from the germline V gene are MGHDK and SYGVNS. CDR3 sequence: CASSLMASGSQETQYF. The CDR3, as DNA: TGTGCCAGCAGTCTAATGGCTAGCGGGTCCCAAGAGACCCAGTACTTC.

The rearrangement uses TRBV24-1 and TRBJ2-1, with TRBD2 matching 13 bases. Germline V CDR1 and CDR2: KGHDR, SFDVKD. V was clipped by 5 bases and J by 3 bases; unmatched bases: 0. This CDR3 has 15 residues. The chain's CDR3 is CATSGTSGSYNEQFF. The CDR3 region has the DNA TGTGCCACCAGTGGGACTAGCGGGAGCTACAATGAGCAGTTCTTC.

This clone is a singleton in its sample. Here the CDR3 reads CASSYPNTPRRYNEQFF. In DNA, the CDR3 is TGTGCCAGCAGCTATCCTAATACCCCACGCCGGTACAATGAGCAGTTCTTC. V and J are TRBV28 and TRBJ2-1; D is uncertain. Germline CDR1 reads MDHEN; CDR2 reads SYDVKM. The CDR3 is made up of 17 amino acids. The ends were cut back, 6 bases at V and 4 bases at J, with 22 bases in the middle.

This clone was observed once. This rearrangement joins TRBV9 to TRBJ1-2; 12 bases are a match to TRBD1. The CDR3 totals 16 residues. V gave up 1 base and J gave up 6 bases; unmatched junction bases: 7. Germline loops: CDR1 SGDLS, CDR2 YYNGEE. CDR3 DNA: TGTGCCAGCAGCGTAATGGGGACAGGGGGCGGTGATGGCTACACCTTC. Translation: CASSVMGTGGGDGYTF.

The chain is built from TRBV2 and TRBJ1-5; D may be TRBD1 (6 bases). The CDR3 runs to 15 residues. Germline V gives CDR1 SNHLY, CDR2 FYNNEI. V was trimmed by 5 bases and J by 2 bases, leaving 13 bases between them. The CDR3 DNA follows: TGTGCCAGCAGTTTGGGGGGGGCGGGCAATCAGCCCCAGCATTTT. Amino acids: CASSLGGAGNQPQHF.

The chain links TRBV12-5 to TRBJ2-2, with D tentatively TRBD1 (6 bases). This CDR3 is built from 15 residues. Trimming took 8 bases from V and 1 from J, leaving 14 bases between them. Germline V lookup: CDR1 LGHNT, CDR2 FRNRAP. The CDR3 reads CASSPQGMNTGELFF. The CDR3 DNA is TGTGCTAGTTCCCCACAGGGCATGAACACCGGGGAGCTGTTTTTT. Using reference TRBV12-5 and TRBJ2-2 for the parts outside the CDR3, the full variable domain is DARVTQTPRHKVTEMGQEVTMRCQPILGHNTVFWYRQTMMQGLELLAYFRNRAPLDDSGMPKDRFSAEMPDATLATLKIQPSEPRDSAVYFCASSPQGMNTGELFFGEGSRLTVL.

The CDR3: CAISEGGGSEKLFF. The CDR3 DNA reads TGTGCCATCAGTGAGGGCGGGGGGAGTGAAAAACTGTTTTTT. The genes are TRBV10-3 and TRBJ1-4; TRBD1 is a possible D gene (5 bases). CDR3 length: 14 amino acids. Between the trimmed V and J ends, which lost 2 bases and 7 bases, there was a span of 11 bases. CDR1 is ENHRY, CDR2 SYGVKD, per germline.

The chain employs TRBV11-2 and TRBJ1-2, with D possibly matching TRBD1 (6 bases). This CDR3 has 15 amino acids. Per germline, CDR1 SGHAT and CDR2 FQNNGV. V lost 0 bases to trimming and J lost 5 bases, with 13 bases between them. CDR3: CASSLDLLQGYGYTF. CDR3 nucleotides: TGTGCCAGCAGCTTAGATCTCTTACAGGGATATGGCTACACCTTC.

V usage is TRBV7-9 and J usage is TRBJ1-3, with 7 nucleotides matching TRBD1. The ends lost 5 bases at V and 2 bases at J; junction bases unmatched: 6. This CDR3 is built from 15 residues. Germline V gene sequence: CDR1 SEHNR, CDR2 FQNEAQ (reference sequence). CDR3 residues: CASSPDRETGNTIYF. The CDR3 DNA sequence: TGTGCCAGCAGCCCCGACAGGGAAACTGGAAACACCATATATTTT.